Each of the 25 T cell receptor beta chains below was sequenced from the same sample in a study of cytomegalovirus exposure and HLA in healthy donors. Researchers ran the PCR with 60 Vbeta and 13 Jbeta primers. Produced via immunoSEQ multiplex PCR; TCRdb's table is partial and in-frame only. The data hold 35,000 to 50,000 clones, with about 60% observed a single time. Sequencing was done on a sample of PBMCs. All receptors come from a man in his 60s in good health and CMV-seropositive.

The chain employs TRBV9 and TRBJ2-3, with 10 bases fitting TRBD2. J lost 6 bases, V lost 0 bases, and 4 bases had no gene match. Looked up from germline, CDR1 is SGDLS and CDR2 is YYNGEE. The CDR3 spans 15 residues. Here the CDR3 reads CASSVAASGSDTQYF. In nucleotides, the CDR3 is TGTGCCAGCAGCGTAGCTGCTAGCGGGAGCGATACGCAGTATTTT. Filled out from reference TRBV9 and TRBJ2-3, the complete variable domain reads DSGVTQTPKHLITATGQRVTLRCSPRSGDLSVYWYQQSLDQGLQFLIQYYNGEERAKGNILERFSAQQFPDLHSELNLSSLELGDSALYFCASSVAASGSDTQYFGPGTRLTVL.

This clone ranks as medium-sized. CDR3 protein: CASSQMGVGTGELFF. The CDR3 DNA reads as TGCGCCAGCAGCCAGATGGGAGTAGGGACCGGGGAGCTGTTTTTT. V gene TRBV4-1 combines with J gene TRBJ2-2, with D possibly being TRBD2 (5 bases). This CDR3 is built from 15 residues. V was clipped by 3 bases and J by 5 bases, with 13 bases between them. In germline, CDR1 is MGHRA, CDR2 YSYEKL.

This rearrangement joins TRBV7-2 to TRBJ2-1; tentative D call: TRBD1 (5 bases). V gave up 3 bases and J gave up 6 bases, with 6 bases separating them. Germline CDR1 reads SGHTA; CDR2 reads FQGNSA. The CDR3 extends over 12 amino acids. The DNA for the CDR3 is TGTGCCAGCAGCTTTGGGGCCAATGAGCAGTTCTTC. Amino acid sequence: CASSFGANEQFF.

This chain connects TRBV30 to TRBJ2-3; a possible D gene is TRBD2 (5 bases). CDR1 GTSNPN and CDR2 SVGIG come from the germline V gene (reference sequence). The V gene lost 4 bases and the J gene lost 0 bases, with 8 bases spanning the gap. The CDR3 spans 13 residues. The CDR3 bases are TGTGCCTGGATGGGGAGAAGCACAGATACGCAGTATTTT. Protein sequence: CAWMGRSTDTQYF.

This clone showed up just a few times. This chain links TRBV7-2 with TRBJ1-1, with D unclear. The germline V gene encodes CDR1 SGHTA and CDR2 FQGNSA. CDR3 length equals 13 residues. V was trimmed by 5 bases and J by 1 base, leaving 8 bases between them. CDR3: CASSQRWNTEAFF. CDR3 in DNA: TGTGCCAGCAGCCAGCGATGGAACACTGAAGCTTTCTTT.

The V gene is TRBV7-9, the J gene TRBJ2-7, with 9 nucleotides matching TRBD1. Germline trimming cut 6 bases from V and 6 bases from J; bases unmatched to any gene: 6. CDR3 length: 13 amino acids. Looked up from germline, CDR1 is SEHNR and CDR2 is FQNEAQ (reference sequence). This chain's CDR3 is CASRYPDRGEQYF. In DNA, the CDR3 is TGTGCCAGCAGGTACCCGGACAGGGGCGAGCAGTACTTC.

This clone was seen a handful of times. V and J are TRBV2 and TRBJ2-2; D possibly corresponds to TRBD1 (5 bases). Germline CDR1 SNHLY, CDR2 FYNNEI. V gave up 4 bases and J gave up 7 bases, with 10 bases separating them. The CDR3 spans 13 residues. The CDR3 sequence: CASSVRQLGELFF. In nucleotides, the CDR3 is TGTGCCAGCAGTGTAAGACAGCTCGGGGAGCTGTTTTTT.

Written as DNA, the CDR3 is TGTGCCAACCGGACAGGGTCAAGTAATGAGCAGTTCTTC. Protein: CANRTGSSNEQFF. V usage is TRBV27 and J usage is TRBJ2-1; TRBD1 matches at 8 bases. The CDR3 consists of 13 residues. Germline values: CDR1 MNHEY, CDR2 SMNVEV (reference sequence). Trimming took 10 bases from V and 7 from J; bases not matched to a gene: 9.

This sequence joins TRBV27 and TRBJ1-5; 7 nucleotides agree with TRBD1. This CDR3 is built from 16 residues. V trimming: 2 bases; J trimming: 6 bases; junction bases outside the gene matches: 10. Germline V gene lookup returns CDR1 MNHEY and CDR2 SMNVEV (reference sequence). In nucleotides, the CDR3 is TGTGCCAGCAGTTTAACCGGAACAGGGGTAGGTCAGCCCCAGCATTTT. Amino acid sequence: CASSLTGTGVGQPQHF.

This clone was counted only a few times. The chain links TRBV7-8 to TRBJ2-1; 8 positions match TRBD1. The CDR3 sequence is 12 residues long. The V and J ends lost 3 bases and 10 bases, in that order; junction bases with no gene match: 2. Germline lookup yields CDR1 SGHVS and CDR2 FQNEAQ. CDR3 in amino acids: CASSFYRGEQFF. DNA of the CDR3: TGTGCCAGCAGCTTTTACAGGGGGGAGCAGTTCTTC.

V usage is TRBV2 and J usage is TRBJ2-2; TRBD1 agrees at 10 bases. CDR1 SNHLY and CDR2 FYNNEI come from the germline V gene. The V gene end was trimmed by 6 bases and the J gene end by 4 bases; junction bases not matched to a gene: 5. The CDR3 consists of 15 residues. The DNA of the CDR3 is TGTGCCAGCAGAGACAGGGGGCTCGGCACCGGGGAGCTGTTTTTT. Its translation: CASRDRGLGTGELFF. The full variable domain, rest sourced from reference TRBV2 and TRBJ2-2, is EPEVTQTPSHQVTQMGQEVILRCVPISNHLYFYWYRQILGQKVEFLVSFYNNEISEKSEIFDDQFSVERPDGSNFTLKIRSTKLEDSAMYFCASRDRGLGTGELFFGEGSRLTVL.

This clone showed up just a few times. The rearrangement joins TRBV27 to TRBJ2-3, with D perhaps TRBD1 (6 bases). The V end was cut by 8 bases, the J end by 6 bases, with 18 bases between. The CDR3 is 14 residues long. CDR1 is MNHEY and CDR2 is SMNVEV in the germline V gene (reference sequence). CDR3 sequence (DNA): TGTGCCAGCGGGGGACATGAATTCACCGATACGCAGTATTTT. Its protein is CASGGHEFTDTQYF.

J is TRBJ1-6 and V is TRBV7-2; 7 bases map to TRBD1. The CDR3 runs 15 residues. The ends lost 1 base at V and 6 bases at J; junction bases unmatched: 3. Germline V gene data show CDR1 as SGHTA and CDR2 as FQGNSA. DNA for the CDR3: TGTGCCAGCAGCTTAGGGGACAGAATTAATTCACCCCTCCACTTT. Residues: CASSLGDRINSPLHF.

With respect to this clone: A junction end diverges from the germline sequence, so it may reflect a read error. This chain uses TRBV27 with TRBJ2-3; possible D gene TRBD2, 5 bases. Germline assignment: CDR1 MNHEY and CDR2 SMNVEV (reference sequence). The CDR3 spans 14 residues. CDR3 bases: TGTGCCAGCACCCGTCGGTCTAGCATAGATACGCAGTATTTT. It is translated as CASTRRSSIDTQYF.

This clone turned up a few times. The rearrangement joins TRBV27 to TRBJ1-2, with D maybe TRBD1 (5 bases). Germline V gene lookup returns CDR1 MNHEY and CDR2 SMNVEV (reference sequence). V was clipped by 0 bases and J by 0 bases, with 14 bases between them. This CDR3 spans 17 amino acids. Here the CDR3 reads CASSLSYRQGANYGYTF. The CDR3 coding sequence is TGTGCCAGCAGTTTATCGTACAGGCAAGGGGCTAACTATGGCTACACCTTC.

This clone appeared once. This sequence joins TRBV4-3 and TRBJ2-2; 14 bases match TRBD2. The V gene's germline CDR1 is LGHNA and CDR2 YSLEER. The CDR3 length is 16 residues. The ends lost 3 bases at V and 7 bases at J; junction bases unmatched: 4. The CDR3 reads CASSQGTSGRIGELFF. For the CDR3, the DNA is TGCGCCAGCAGCCAGGGGACTAGCGGGAGAATCGGGGAGCTGTTTTTT.

This CDR3 reads CASSLSGEEEYEQYF. CDR3 DNA sequence: TGTGCCAGCAGCTTATCGGGGGAAGAAGAGTACGAGCAGTACTTC. This chain connects TRBV11-2 to TRBJ2-7; the D gene is possibly TRBD2 (6 bases). This CDR3 is built from 15 residues. Germline V lookup: CDR1 SGHAT, CDR2 FQNNGV. Trimming shortened V by 2 bases and J by 4 bases, and 15 bases separated the two germline ends.

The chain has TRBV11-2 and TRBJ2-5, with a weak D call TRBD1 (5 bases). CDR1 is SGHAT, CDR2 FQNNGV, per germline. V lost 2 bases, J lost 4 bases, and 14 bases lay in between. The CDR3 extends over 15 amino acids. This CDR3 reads CASSLKKGVGETQYF. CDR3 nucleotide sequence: TGTGCCAGCAGCTTAAAGAAAGGGGTTGGAGAGACCCAGTACTTC.

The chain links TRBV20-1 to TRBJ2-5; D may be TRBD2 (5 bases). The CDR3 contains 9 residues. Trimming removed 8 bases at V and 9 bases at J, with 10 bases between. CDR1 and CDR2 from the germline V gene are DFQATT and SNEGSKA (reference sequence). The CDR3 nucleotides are TGCAGTTATGGGAGACCCCAGTACTTC. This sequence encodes CSYGRPQYF.

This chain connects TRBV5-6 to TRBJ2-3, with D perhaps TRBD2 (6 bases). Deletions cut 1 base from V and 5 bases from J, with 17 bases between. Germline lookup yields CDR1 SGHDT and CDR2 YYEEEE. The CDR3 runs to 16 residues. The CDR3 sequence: CASSLFSGGGIDTQYF. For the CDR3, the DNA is TGTGCCAGCAGCTTGTTCTCGGGCGGAGGGATAGATACGCAGTATTTT.

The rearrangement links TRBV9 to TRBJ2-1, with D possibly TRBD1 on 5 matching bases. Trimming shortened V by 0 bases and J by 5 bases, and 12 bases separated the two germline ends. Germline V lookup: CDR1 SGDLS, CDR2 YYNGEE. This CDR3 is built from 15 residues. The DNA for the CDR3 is TGTGCCAGCAGCGTAGGTCAGGGTGGCAACAATGAGCAGTTCTTC. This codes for CASSVGQGGNNEQFF.

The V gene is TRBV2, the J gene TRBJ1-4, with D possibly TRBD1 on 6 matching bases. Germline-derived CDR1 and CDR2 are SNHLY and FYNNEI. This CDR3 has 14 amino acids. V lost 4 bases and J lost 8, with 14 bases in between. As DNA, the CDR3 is TGTGCCAGCAGTGTTCACAGGGTAGGCGAAAAACTGTTTTTT. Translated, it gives CASSVHRVGEKLFF.

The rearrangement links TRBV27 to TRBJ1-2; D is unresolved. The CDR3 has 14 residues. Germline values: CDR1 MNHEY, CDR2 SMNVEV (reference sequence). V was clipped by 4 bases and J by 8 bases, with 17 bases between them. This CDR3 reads CASSSQERRAGYTF. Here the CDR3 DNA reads TGTGCCAGCAGTTCCCAGGAGAGGCGGGCGGGCTACACCTTC.

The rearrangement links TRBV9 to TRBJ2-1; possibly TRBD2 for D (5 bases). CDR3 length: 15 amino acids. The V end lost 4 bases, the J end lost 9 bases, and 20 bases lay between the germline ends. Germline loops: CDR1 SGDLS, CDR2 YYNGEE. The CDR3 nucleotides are TGTGCCAGCAGCCCGCGTCGAGATAGCCGGGGTGAGCAGTTCTTC. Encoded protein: CASSPRRDSRGEQFF.

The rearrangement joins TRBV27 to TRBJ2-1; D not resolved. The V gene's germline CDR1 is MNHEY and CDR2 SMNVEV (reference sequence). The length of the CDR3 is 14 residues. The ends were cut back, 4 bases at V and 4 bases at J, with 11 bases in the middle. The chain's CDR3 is CASSSNSRYNEQFF. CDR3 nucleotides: TGTGCCAGCAGTTCCAACAGTCGGTACAATGAGCAGTTCTTC.